A single sample gave rise to the 2 T cell receptor beta chains below, sequenced in a study of Tregs in tolerant kidney transplant recipients. Related graft donors supplied nonmyeloablative bone marrow transplants, and mixed chimerism was transient. This table comes from immunoSEQ multiplex PCR, and its TCRdb copy is limited to in-frame clones, with some not included. The data contain tens of thousands of clones, around 93% of them seen just once; the ten biggest clones take up about 15%. The sample in question was CD8+ T cells from blood (PBMCs), obtained 24 months after the transplant. The receptors originated from a human patient who received a combined kidney and bone marrow transplant. Some T cells here may be from the graft donor.

This chain uses TRBV6-6 with TRBJ2-7, with TRBD1 matching 7 bases. V shed 8 bases, J shed 0 bases, and the junction held 1 base outside the gene matches. This CDR3 region has 12 residues. CDR1 is MNHNY and CDR2 is SVGAGI in the germline V gene (reference sequence). The CDR3 loop is CASGTVSYEQYF. In DNA, the CDR3 is TGTGCCAGCGGGACAGTCTCCTACGAGCAGTACTTC.

The chain carries TRBV19 and TRBJ2-1; TRBD1 agrees at 7 bases. Germline loops: CDR1 LNHDA, CDR2 SQIVND (reference sequence). CDR3 length: 14 amino acids. J gave up 2 bases and V 3 bases, and 1 base lay outside the gene matches. CDR3 residues: CASSMTGTYNEQFF. CDR3 coding DNA: TGTGCCAGTAGTATGACAGGGACCTACAATGAGCAGTTCTTC.